This is a list of T cell receptor beta chains from one sample in a study of blood T cell repertoires in COVID-19. The repertoire was sequenced with immunoSEQ multiplex PCR; TCRdb's copy has only in-frame clones and lacks some. The sample consists of roughly 340,000 clones, roughly nine tenths of them appearing once. Input material: peripheral blood. Receptors were obtained from a woman in her 30s with COVID-19, enrolled during active disease. The CDR3 runs from the conserved cysteine through the conserved F or W. D genes are given only for firm matches. Clone size, where shown, is once, few, many, or a class for clones that have expanded.

size	D	J	V	CDR3	DNA
-	-	TRBJ2-3	TRBV10-1	CASSRRGGSSGWDTQYF	TGCGCCAGCAGTCGTCGTGGTGGAAGTTCGGGGTGGGATACGCAGTATTTT
-	-	TRBJ2-3	TRBV5-4	CASSLEGDFTDTQYF	TGTGCCAGCAGCTTGGAAGGAGATTTCACAGATACGCAGTATTTT
-	TRBD2	TRBJ2-1	TRBV6-2/TRBV6-3	CASSYGAGVPYNEQFF	TGTGCCAGCAGTTACGGGGCGGGGGTGCCTTACAATGAGCAGTTCTTC
-	-	TRBJ2-6	TRBV5-4	CASSLSFSSGANVLTF	TGTGCCAGCAGCTTGTCCTTCAGCTCTGGGGCCAACGTCCTGACTTTC
-	TRBD1	TRBJ1-4	TRBV4-3	CASSRDRANEKLFF	TGCGCCAGCAGCCGGGACAGGGCGAATGAAAAACTGTTTTTT
-	-	TRBJ2-1	TRBV13	CASSLGESYNEQFF	TGTGCCAGCAGCTTAGGCGAGTCTTACAATGAGCAGTTCTTC
-	-	TRBJ2-1	TRBV27	CASSLGRDKQFF	TGTGCCAGCAGTTTAGGCAGGGATAAGCAGTTCTTC
-	-	TRBJ2-5	TRBV27	CASSPWTDSRETQYF	TGTGCCAGCAGTCCCTGGACAGATTCTCGGGAGACCCAGTACTTC
-	TRBD1	TRBJ1-5	TRBV19	CASRSGQSRFNQPQHF	TGTGCCAGTAGATCGGGACAGTCCCGCTTCAATCAGCCCCAGCATTTT
-	-	TRBJ2-2	TRBV19	CASSIVGAGELFF	TGTGCCAGTAGTATAGTGGGAGCCGGGGAGCTGTTTTTT
-	-	TRBJ2-2	TRBV11-2	CASSPNTGELFF	TGTGCCAGCAGCCCAAATACCGGGGAGCTGTTTTTT
-	-	TRBJ1-5	TRBV12-3/TRBV12-4	CASSSTLGDSQHF	TGTGCCAGCAGTTCCACGCTAGGGGATTCCCAGCATTTT
once	TRBD1	TRBJ1-1	TRBV6-5	CASRPIGQGGLDFF	TGTGCCAGCAGGCCAATTGGACAGGGCGGGTTAGATTTCTTT
-	TRBD2	TRBJ2-5	TRBV9	CASSVGGGSFRETQYF	TGTGCCAGCAGTGTAGGTGGCGGGAGCTTCCGAGAGACCCAGTACTTC
-	-	TRBJ1-3	TRBV4-1	CASSPRASGNTIYF	TGCGCCAGCAGCCCGCGGGCCTCTGGAAACACCATATATTTT
-	TRBD1	TRBJ1-1	TRBV27	CASSPRQGPTEAFF	TGTGCCAGCAGTCCAAGACAGGGCCCCACTGAAGCTTTCTTT
-	TRBD2	TRBJ2-3	TRBV24-1	CATSDFAGTSGRSTDTQYF	TGTGCCACCAGTGATTTTGCGGGGACTAGCGGGAGGAGCACAGATACGCAGTATTTT
-	-	TRBJ2-1	TRBV9	CASSVATGPNEQFF	TGTGCCAGCAGCGTAGCTACAGGGCCCAATGAGCAGTTCTTC